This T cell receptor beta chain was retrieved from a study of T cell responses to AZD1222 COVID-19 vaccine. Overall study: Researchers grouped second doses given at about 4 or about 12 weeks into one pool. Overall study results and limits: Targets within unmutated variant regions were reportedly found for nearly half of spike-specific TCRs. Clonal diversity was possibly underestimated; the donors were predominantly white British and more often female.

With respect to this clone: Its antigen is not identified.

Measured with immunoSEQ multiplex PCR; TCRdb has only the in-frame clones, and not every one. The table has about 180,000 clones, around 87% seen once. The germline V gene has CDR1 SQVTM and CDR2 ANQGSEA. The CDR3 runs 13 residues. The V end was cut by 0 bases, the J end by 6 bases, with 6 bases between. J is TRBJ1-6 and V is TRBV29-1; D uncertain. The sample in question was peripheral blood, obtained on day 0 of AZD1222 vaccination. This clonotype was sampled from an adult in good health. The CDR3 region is CSVEDSTNSPLHF. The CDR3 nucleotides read TGCAGCGTTGAAGACTCCACTAATTCACCCCTCCACTTT.